These T cell receptor beta chains were read from a single sample in a study of naive and memory T cell subsets. MiXCR, applied by TCRdb to the UMI-ligation and nested PCR reads, yields one record per CDR3 protein. Of around 31,000 distinct CDR3 sequences in the sample, roughly a tenth are singletons; the top ten hold roughly 18%. Sequencing was carried out using effector memory CD4+ T cells from blood. These receptors all stem from a human donor in good health. CDR3s include the opening cysteine and the closing phenylalanine or tryptophan. Fields, in order: J gene, D gene, clone size, V gene, CDR3 DNA, CDR3 protein. D genes are given only for firm matches. Not every row has a clone size; where given, it reads once, few, many or a size class.

TRBJ2-1 TRBD1 many TRBV6-2/TRBV6-3 TGTGCCAGCAGGCGAGGTCGGGACAGACAAAACAATGAGCAGTTCTTC CASRRGRDRQNNEQFF
TRBJ2-2 TRBD1 many TRBV5-1 TGCGCCAGCAGCAACCGGGACAGGGGTGGCACCGGGGAGCTGTTTTTT CASSNRDRGGTGELFF
TRBJ2-1 TRBD2 few TRBV7-3 TGTGCCAGCAGCTTAAGGCGGGGGGGCCTGGGTGAGCAGTTCTTC CASSLRRGGLGEQFF
TRBJ1-4 - few TRBV7-2 TGTGCCAGCAGCTTAAGGACCAACCATAATGAAAAACTGTTTTTT CASSLRTNHNEKLFF
TRBJ1-2 - - TRBV6-5 TGTGCCAGCAGTTACGAGGGGGGGGATGACTACACCTTC CASSYEGGDDYTF
TRBJ2-3 TRBD2 many TRBV6-4 TGTGCCAGCGGCCAGACTAGCGCAGATACGCAGTATTTT CASGQTSADTQYF
TRBJ2-5 - few TRBV20-1 TGCAGTGCTAGAGTGGAGCGTGAATATCCTCAGTACTTC CSARVEREYPQYF
TRBJ1-1 - many TRBV7-2 TGTGCCAGCAGTCCCTTCGGGACTGAAGCTTTCTTT CASSPFGTEAFF
TRBJ2-3 - few TRBV7-6 TGTGCCAGCAGCTTAGTAGCGCCAGATACGCAGTATTTT CASSLVAPDTQYF
TRBJ2-3 TRBD2 few TRBV11-2 TGTGCCAGCAGCTTGGTTTGGGGAGGGAGCACAGATACGCAGTATTTT CASSLVWGGSTDTQYF
TRBJ2-6 TRBD1 - TRBV20-1 TGCAGTGCCCCACCGGGACAGGACTCTGGGGCCAACGTCCTGACTTTC CSAPPGQDSGANVLTF
TRBJ2-3 - few TRBV5-8 TGTGCCAGCAGCCAGGGTCATGGGGCAGATACGCAGTATTTT CASSQGHGADTQYF
TRBJ1-2 TRBD1 few TRBV20-1 TGCAGTGCTAGAGAGACAGGGGTCGGTGGCTACACCTTC CSARETGVGGYTF
TRBJ1-2 - few TRBV29-1 TGCAGCGTTGCCCGGGGGGAGGGGGGCTACACCTTC CSVARGEGGYTF
TRBJ2-7 - many TRBV7-2 TGTGCCAGCAGCAAAACCGGGACTCAATCTCGCGAGCAGTACTTC CASSKTGTQSREQYF